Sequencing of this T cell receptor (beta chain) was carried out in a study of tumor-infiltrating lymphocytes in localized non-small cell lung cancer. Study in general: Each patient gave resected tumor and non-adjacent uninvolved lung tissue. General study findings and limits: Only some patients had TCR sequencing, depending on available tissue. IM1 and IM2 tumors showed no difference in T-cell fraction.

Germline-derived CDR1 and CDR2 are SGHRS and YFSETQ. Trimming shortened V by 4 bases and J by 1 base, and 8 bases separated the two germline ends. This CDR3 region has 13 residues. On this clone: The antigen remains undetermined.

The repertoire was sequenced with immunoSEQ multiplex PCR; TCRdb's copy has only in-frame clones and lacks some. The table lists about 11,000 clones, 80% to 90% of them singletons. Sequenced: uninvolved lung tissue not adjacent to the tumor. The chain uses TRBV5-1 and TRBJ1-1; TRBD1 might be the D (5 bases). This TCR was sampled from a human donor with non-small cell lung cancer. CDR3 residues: CASSRDGNTEAFF. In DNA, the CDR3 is TGCGCCAGCAGCAGGGACGGGAACACTGAAGCTTTCTTT. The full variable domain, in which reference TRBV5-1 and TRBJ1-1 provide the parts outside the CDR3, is KAGVTQTPRYLIKTRGQQVTLSCSPISGHRSVSWYQQTPGQGLQFLFEYFSETQRNKGNFPGRFSGRQFSNSRSEMNVSTLELGDSALYLCASSRDGNTEAFFGQGTRLTVV.